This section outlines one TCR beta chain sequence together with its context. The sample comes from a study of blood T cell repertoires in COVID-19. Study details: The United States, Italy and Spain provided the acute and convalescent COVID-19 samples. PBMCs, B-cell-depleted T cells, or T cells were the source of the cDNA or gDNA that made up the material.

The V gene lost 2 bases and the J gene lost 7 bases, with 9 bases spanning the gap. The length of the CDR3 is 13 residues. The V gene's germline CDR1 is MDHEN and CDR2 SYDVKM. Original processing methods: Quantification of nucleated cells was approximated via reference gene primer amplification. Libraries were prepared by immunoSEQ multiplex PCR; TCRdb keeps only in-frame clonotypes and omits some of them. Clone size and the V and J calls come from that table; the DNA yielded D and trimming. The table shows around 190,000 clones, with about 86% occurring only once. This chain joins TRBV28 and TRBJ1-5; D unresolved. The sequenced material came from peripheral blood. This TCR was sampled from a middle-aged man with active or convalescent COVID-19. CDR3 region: CASSLLGVQPQHF. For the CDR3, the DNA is TGTGCCAGCAGTTTACTGGGAGTGCAGCCCCAGCATTTT.